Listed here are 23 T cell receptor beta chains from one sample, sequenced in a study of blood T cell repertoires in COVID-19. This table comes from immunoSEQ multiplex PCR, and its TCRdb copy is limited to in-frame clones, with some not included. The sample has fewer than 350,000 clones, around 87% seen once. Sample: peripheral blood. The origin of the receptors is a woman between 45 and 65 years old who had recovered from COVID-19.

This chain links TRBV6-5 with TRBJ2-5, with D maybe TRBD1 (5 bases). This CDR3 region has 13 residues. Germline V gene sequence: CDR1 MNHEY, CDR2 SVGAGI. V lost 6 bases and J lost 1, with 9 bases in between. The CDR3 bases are TGTGCCAGCAGACCGACAGCCCAAGAGACCCAGTACTTC. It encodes CASRPTAQETQYF.

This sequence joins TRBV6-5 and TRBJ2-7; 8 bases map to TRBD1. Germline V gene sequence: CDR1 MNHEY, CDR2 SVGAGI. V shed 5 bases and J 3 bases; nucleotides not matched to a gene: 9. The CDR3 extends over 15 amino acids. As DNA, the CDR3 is TGTGCCAGCAGTACTCCGGACAGGGTAAACTACGAGCAGTACTTC. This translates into CASSTPDRVNYEQYF.

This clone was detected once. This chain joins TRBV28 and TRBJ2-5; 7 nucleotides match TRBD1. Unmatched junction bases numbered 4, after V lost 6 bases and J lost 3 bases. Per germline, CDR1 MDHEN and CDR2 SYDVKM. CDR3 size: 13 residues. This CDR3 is CASRTTGEETQYF. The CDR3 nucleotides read TGTGCCAGCAGGACCACAGGGGAAGAGACCCAGTACTTC.

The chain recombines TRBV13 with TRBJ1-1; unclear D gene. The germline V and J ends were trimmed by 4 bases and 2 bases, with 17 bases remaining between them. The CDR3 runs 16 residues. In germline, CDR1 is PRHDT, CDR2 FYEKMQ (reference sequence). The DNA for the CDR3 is TGTGCCAGCAGCTCAGATTCTTCAGAGGGCAACACTGAAGCTTTCTTT. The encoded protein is CASSSDSSEGNTEAFF. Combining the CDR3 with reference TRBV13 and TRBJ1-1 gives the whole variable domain AAGVIQSPRHLIKEKRETATLKCYPIPRHDTVYWYQQGPGQDPQFLISFYEKMQSDKGSIPDRFSAQQFSDYHSELNMSSLELGDSALYFCASSSDSSEGNTEAFFGQGTRLTVV.

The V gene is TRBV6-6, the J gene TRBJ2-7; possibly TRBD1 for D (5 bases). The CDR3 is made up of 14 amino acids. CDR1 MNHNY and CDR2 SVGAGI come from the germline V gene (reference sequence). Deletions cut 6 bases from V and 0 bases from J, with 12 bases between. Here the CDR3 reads CASRIQDGSYEQYF. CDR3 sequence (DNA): TGTGCCAGCAGAATACAGGACGGCTCCTACGAGCAGTACTTC.

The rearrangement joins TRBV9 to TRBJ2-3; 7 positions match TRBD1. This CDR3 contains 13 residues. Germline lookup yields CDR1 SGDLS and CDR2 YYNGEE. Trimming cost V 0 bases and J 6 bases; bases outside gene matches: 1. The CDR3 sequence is CASSVEGGDTQYF. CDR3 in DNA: TGTGCCAGCAGCGTAGAAGGGGGCGATACGCAGTATTTT.

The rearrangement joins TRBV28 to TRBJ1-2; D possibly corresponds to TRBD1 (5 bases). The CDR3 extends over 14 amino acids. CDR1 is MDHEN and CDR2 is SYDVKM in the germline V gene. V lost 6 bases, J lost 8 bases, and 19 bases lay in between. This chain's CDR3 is CASSPRDSTRGYTF. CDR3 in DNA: TGTGCCAGCAGCCCTAGGGACTCCACTAGAGGCTACACCTTC.

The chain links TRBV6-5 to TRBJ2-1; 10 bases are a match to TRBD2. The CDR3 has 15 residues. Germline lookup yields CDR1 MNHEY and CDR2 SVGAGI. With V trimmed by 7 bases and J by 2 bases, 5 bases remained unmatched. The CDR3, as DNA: TGTGCCAGCAAGATCCTAGCGGGGGCCTACAATGAGCAGTTCTTC. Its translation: CASKILAGAYNEQFF.

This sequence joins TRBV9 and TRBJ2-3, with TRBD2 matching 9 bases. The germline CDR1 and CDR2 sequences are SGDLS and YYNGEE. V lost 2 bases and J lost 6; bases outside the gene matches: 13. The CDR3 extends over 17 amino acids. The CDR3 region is CASSVHLSGSYSDTQYF. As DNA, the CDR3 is TGTGCCAGCAGCGTTCACCTTAGCGGGAGTTATTCGGATACGCAGTATTTT.

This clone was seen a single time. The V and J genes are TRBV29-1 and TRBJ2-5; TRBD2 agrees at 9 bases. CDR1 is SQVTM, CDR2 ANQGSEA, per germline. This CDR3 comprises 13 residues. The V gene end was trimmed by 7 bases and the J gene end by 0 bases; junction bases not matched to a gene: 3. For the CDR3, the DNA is TGCAGCGCTACTAGCGGGTACCAAGAGACCCAGTACTTC. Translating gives CSATSGYQETQYF. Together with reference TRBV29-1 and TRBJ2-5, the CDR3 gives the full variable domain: SAVISQKPSRDICQRGTSLTIQCQVDSQVTMMFWYRQQPGQSLTLIATANQGSEATYESGFVIDKFPISRPNLTFSTLTVSNMSPEDSSIYLCSATSGYQETQYFGPGTRLLVL.

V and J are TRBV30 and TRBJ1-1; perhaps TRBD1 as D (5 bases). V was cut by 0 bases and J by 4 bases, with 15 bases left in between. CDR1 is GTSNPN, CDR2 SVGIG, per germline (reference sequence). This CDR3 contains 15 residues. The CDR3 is CAWSVNPPGGTEAFF. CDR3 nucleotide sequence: TGTGCCTGGAGTGTAAATCCCCCGGGGGGCACTGAAGCTTTCTTT.

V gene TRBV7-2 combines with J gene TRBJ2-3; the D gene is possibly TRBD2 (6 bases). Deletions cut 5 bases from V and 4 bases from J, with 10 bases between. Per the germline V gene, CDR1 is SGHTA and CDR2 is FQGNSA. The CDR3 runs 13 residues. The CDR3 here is CASSGGWADTQYF. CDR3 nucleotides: TGTGCCAGCAGCGGGGGGTGGGCAGATACGCAGTATTTT.

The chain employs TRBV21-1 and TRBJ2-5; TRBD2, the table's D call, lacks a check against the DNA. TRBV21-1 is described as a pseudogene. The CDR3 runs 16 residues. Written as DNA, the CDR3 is TGTGCCAGCAGCAAAGCGCTAGGTTCCGAGAAAGAGACCCAGTACTTC. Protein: CASSKALGSEKETQYF.

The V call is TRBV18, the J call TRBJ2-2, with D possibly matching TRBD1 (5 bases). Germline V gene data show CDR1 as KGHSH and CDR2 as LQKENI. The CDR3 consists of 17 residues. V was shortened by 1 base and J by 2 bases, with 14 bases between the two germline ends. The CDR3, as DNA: TGTGCCAGCTCACCACGGGGCACCCTCTTTAACACCGGGGAGCTGTTTTTT. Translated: CASSPRGTLFNTGELFF.

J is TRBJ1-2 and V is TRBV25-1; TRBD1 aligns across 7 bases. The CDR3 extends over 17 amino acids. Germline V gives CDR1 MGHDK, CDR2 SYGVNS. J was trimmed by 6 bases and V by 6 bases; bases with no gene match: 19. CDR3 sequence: CASRGDREDFIFDGYTF. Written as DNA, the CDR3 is TGTGCCAGCAGGGGCGACAGGGAGGACTTTATATTCGATGGCTACACCTTC.

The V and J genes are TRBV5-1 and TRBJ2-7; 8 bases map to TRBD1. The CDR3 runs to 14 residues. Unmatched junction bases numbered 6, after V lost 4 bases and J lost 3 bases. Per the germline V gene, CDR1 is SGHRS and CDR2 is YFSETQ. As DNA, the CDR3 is TGCGCCAGCAGCCAAGGACAGGGCGGCTACGAGCAGTACTTC. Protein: CASSQGQGGYEQYF.

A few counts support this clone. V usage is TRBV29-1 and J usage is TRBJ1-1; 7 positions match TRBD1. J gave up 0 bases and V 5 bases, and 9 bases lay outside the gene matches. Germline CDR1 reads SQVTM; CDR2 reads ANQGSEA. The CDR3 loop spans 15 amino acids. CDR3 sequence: CSVILGTDLNTEAFF. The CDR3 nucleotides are TGCAGCGTTATTTTGGGGACAGACCTGAACACTGAAGCTTTCTTT. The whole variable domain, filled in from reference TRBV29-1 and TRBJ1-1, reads SAVISQKPSRDICQRGTSLTIQCQVDSQVTMMFWYRQQPGQSLTLIATANQGSEATYESGFVIDKFPISRPNLTFSTLTVSNMSPEDSSIYLCSVILGTDLNTEAFFGQGTRLTVV.

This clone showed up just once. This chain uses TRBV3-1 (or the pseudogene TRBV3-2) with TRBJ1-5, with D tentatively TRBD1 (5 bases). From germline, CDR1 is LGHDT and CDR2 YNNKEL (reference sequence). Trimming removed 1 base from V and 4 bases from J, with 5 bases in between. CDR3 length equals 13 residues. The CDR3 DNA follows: TGTGCCAGCAGCCAAGGACAGAATCAGCCCCAGCATTTT. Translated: CASSQGQNQPQHF.

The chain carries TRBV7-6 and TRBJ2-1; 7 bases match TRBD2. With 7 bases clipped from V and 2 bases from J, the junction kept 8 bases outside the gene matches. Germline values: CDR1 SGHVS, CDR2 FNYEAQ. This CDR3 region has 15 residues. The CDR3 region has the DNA TGTGCCAGCACTTCATCTAGCGGAGCCTACAATGAGCAGTTCTTC. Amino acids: CASTSSSGAYNEQFF.

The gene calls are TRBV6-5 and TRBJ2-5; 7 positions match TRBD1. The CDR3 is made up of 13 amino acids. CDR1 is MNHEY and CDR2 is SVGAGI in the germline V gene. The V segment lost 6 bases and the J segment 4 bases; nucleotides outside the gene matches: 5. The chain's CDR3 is CASREGQLETQYF. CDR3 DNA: TGTGCCAGCAGAGAGGGACAGTTAGAGACCCAGTACTTC.

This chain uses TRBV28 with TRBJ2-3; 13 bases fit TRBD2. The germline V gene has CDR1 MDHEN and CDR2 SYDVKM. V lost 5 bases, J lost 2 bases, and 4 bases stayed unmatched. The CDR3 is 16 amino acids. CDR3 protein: CASSRLAGGLTDTQYF. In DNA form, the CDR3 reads TGTGCCAGCAGTCGACTAGCGGGAGGACTCACAGATACGCAGTATTTT.

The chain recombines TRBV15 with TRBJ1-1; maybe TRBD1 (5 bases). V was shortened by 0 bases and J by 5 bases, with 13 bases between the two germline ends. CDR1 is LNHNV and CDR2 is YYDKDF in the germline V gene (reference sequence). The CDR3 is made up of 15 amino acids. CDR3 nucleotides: TGTGCCACCAGCAGAGATCAGGGAATCGATACTGAAGCTTTCTTT. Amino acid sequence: CATSRDQGIDTEAFF. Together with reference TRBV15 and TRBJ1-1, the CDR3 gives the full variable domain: DAMVIQNPRYQVTQFGKPVTLSCSQTLNHNVMYWYQQKSSQAPKLLFHYYDKDFNNEADTPDNFQSRRPNTSFCFLDIRSPGLGDTAMYLCATSRDQGIDTEAFFGQGTRLTVV.

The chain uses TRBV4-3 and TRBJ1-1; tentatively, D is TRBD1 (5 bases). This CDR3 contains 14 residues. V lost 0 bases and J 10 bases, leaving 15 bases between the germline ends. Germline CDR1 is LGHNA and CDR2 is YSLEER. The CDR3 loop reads CASSQDWGLHGAFF. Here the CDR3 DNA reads TGCGCCAGCAGCCAAGACTGGGGCCTACATGGAGCTTTCTTT.